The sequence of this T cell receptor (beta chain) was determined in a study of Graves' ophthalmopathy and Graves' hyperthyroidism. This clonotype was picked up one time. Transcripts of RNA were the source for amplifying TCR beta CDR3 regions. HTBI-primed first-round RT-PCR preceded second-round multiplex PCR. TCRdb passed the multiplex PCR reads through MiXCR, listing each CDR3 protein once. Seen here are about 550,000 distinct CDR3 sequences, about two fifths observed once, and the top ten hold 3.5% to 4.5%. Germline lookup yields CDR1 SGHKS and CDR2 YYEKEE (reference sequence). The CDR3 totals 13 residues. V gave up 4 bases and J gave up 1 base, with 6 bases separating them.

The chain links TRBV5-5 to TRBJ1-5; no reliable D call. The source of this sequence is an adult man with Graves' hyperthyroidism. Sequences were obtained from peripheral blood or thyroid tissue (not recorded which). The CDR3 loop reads CASSPRSNQPQHF. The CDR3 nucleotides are TGTGCCAGCAGCCCACGGAGCAATCAGCCCCAGCATTTT.